The clone carrying this TCR beta chain has only a few counts. The trim removed 6 bases at V and 1 base at J, leaving 13 bases unmatched. Per the germline V gene, CDR1 is MNHNY and CDR2 is SVGAGI (reference sequence). The CDR3 has 20 amino acids. This sample was included in a study of early T cells in non-severe SARS-CoV-2 infection. Overall study: From unsorted whole blood, bulk RNA was sequenced, and the chains remained unpaired.

Unique molecular identifiers were attached to individual cDNA molecules. MiXCR, run by TCRdb on the 5' RACE reads, gives a single entry per CDR3 protein. This sample carries around 76,000 distinct CDR3 sequences, 11% of them seen once, and the ten largest clones take 4.7%. This chain links TRBV6-6 with TRBJ2-2; TRBD2 matches 14 bases. Sequencing was performed on whole blood. The TCR was taken from an adult who was a healthcare worker with PCR-confirmed SARS-CoV-2 infection or an uninfected control (not recorded which). The DNA of the CDR3 is TGTGCCAGCAGCCTACTGTTCCCGGGACTAGCGGGGGAGAACACCGGGGAGCTGTTTTTT. Translating gives CASSLLFPGLAGENTGELFF.